These 5 T cell receptor beta chains were all obtained from the same sample, sequenced in a study of T cell responses to AZD1222 COVID-19 vaccine. Using immunoSEQ multiplex PCR, the repertoire was profiled, and TCRdb retains in-frame clones only, with some absent. The repertoire holds roughly 140,000 clones, with approximately 90% as singletons. Here the sequenced sample was peripheral blood, taken 28 days after the second AZD1222 dose. Receptor source: an adult who received the AZD1222 COVID-19 vaccine.

J is TRBJ2-2 and V is TRBV5-4; D remains unclear. With 1 base removed from V and 5 bases from J, the gap between germline ends came to 9 bases. This CDR3 comprises 14 residues. In germline, CDR1 is SGHNT, CDR2 YYREEE (reference sequence). The CDR3 sequence is CASSLYYRTGELFF. The CDR3 region has the DNA TGTGCCAGCAGCTTGTATTACCGTACCGGGGAGCTGTTTTTT.

This sequence joins TRBV25-1 and TRBJ1-2; possibly TRBD1 for D (5 bases). CDR3 length: 14 amino acids. Germline values: CDR1 MGHDK, CDR2 SYGVNS. Trimming took 3 bases from V and 3 from J, leaving 11 bases between them. This chain's CDR3 is CASSEHGGDYGYTF. CDR3 DNA sequence: TGTGCCAGCAGTGAGCATGGGGGGGACTATGGCTACACCTTC.

The chain has TRBV10-1 and TRBJ2-5, with TRBD2 matching over 7 bases. After removal of 2 bases from V and 5 bases from J, the junction contained 5 bases not matched to a gene. This CDR3 has 14 residues. The germline V gene encodes CDR1 WNHNN and CDR2 SYGVQD (reference sequence). As DNA, the CDR3 is TGCGCCAGCAGTGAGGGACTAGGAAAGGAGACCCAGTACTTC. Translation: CASSEGLGKETQYF.

V and J are TRBV11-2 and TRBJ1-1; TRBD1 might be the D (5 bases). Trimming pared 3 bases from V and 4 bases from J, leaving 12 bases between. Germline assignment: CDR1 SGHAT and CDR2 FQNNGV. This CDR3 spans 14 amino acids. The CDR3 here is CASSFGRQGTEAFF. DNA for the CDR3: TGTGCCAGCAGCTTCGGGAGGCAGGGCACTGAAGCTTTCTTT.

The genes are TRBV4-2 and TRBJ1-2; D is unresolved. Trimming removed 0 bases at V and 4 bases at J, with 6 bases between. Looked up from germline, CDR1 is LGHNA and CDR2 is YNFKEQ. CDR3 length equals 13 residues. The CDR3 loop reads CASSQDIGYGYTF. In nucleotides, the CDR3 is TGTGCCAGCAGCCAAGACATCGGCTATGGCTACACCTTC.